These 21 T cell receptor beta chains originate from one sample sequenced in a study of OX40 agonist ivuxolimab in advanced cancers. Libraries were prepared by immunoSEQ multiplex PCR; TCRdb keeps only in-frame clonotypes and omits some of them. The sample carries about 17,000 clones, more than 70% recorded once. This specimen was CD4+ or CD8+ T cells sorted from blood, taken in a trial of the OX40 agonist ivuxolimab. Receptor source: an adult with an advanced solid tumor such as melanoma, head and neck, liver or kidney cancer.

The CDR3 sequence is CASSWTGGSPYEQYF. As DNA, the CDR3 is TGTGCCAGTAGTTGGACAGGGGGCTCCCCCTACGAGCAGTACTTC. V is TRBV19 and J is TRBJ2-7, with 11 nucleotides matching TRBD1. Germline-derived CDR1 and CDR2 are LNHDA and SQIVND (reference sequence). The CDR3 has 15 residues. The V gene end was trimmed by 5 bases and the J gene end by 2 bases; junction bases not matched to a gene: 5.

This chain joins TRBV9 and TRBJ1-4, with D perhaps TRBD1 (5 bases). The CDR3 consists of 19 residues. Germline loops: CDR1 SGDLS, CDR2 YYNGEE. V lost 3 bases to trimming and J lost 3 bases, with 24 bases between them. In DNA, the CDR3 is TGTGCCAGCAGCGCGTCCTGGGAAGTAGACAGTGGGCCTAATGAAAAACTGTTTTTT. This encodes CASSASWEVDSGPNEKLFF.

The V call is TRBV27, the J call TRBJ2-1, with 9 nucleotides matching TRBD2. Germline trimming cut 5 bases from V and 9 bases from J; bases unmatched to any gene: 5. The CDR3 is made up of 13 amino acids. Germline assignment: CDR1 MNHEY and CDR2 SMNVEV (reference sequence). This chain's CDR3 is CASSVAGVGEQFF. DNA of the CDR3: TGTGCCAGCAGTGTAGCGGGAGTGGGTGAGCAGTTCTTC.

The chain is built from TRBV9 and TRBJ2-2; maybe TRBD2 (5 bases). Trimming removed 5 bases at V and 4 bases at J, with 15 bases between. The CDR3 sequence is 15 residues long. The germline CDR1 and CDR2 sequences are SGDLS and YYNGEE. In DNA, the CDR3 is TGTGCCAGCAGTGATACCGGGATCTCCACCGGGGAGCTGTTTTTT. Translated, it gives CASSDTGISTGELFF.

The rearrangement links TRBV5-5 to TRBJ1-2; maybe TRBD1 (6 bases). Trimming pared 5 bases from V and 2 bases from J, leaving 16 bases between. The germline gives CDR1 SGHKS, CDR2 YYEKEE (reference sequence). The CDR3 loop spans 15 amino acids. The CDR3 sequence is CASRLDSPINYGYTF. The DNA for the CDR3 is TGTGCCAGCAGACTGGACAGCCCAATAAACTATGGCTACACCTTC.

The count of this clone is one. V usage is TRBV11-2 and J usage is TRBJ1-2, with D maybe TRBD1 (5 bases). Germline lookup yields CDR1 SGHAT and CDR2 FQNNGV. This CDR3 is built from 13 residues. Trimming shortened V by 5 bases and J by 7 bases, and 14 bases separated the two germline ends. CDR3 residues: CASSLGQGSGYTF. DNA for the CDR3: TGTGCCAGCAGCCTCGGGCAGGGAAGTGGCTACACCTTC.

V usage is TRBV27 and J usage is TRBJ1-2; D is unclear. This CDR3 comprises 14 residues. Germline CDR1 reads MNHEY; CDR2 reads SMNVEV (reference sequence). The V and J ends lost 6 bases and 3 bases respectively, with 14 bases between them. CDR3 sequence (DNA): TGTGCCAGCAGGCCCGTGAATAAAGACTATGGCTACACCTTC. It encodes CASRPVNKDYGYTF.

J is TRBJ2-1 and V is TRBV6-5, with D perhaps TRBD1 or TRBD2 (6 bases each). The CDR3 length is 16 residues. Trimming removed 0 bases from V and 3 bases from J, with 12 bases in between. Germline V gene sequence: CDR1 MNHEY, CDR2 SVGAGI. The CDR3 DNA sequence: TGTGCCAGCAGTTACTCAGGGGGGCGATACTACAATGAGCAGTTCTTC. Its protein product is CASSYSGGRYYNEQFF.

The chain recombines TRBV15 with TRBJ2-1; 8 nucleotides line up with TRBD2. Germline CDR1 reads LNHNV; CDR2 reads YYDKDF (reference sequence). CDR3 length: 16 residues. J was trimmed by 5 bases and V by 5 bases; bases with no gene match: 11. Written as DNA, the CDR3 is TGTGCCACCAGCGGGCCTGAGCGGGGGATAAACAATGAGCAGTTCTTC. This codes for CATSGPERGINNEQFF.

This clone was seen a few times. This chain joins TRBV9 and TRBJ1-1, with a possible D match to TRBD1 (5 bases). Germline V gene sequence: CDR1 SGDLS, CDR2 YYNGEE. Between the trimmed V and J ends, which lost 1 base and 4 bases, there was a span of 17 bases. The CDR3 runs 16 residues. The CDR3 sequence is CASSVTSGPQGTEAFF. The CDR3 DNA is TGTGCCAGCAGCGTAACGTCCGGTCCCCAGGGCACTGAAGCTTTCTTT.

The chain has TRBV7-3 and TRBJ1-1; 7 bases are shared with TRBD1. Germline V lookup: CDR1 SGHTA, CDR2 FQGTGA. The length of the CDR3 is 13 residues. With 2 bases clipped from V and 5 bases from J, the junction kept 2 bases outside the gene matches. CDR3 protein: CASSLDRVTEAFF. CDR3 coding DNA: TGTGCCAGCAGCTTAGACAGGGTAACTGAAGCTTTCTTT.

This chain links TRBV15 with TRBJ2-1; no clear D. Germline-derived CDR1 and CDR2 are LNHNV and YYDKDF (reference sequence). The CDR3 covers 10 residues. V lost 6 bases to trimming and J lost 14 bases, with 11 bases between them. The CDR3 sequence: CATRRPWEFF. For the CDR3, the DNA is TGTGCCACCAGGCGGCCGTGGGAGTTCTTC. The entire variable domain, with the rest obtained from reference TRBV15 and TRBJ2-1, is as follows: DAMVIQNPRYQVTQFGKPVTLSCSQTLNHNVMYWYQQKSSQAPKLLFHYYDKDFNNEADTPDNFQSRRPNTSFCFLDIRSPGLGDTAMYLCATRRPWEFFGPGTRLTVL.

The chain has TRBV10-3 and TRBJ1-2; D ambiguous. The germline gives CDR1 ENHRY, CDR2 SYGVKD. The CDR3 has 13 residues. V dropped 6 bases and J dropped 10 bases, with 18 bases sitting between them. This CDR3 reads CAIRQELWGDYTF. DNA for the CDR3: TGTGCCATCAGGCAGGAACTCTGGGGTGACTACACCTTC.

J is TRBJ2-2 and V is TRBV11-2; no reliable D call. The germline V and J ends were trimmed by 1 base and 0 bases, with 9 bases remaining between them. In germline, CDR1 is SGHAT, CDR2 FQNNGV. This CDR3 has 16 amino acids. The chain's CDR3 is CASSLGVTTNTGELFF. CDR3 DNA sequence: TGTGCCAGCAGCTTAGGGGTGACAACGAACACCGGGGAGCTGTTTTTT.

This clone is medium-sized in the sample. The CDR3 sequence: CASSYDRASYNSPLHF. CDR3 coding DNA: TGTGCCAGCAGTTACGACAGGGCCTCCTATAATTCACCCCTCCACTTT. The V gene is TRBV6-6, the J gene TRBJ1-6, with 7 nucleotides matching TRBD1. Trimming at V came to 2 bases and at J to 0 bases, leaving 1 base not matched to a gene. CDR1 is MNHNY and CDR2 is SVGAGI in the germline V gene (reference sequence). This CDR3 region has 16 residues.

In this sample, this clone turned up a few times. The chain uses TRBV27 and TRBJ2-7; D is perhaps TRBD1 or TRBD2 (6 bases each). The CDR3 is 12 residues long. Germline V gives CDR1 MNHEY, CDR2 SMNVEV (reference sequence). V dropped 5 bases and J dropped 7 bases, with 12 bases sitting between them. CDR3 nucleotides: TGTGCCAGCAGTGGGGGGCTGGGAGAGCAGTACTTC. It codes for CASSGGLGEQYF.

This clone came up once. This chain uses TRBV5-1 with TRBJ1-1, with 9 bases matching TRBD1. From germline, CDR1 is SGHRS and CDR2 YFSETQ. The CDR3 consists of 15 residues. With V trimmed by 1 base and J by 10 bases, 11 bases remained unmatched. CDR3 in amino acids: CASSLRPTGGRGAFF. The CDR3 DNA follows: TGCGCCAGCAGCTTGAGGCCCACAGGGGGCCGGGGAGCTTTCTTT.

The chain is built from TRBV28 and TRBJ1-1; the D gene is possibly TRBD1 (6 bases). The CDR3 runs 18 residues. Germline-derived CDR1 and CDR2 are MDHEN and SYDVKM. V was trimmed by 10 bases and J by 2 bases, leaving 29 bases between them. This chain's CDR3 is CATDREGREWGLNTEAFF. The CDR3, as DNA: TGTGCCACCGATAGAGAGGGACGCGAGTGGGGGCTTAACACTGAAGCTTTCTTT.

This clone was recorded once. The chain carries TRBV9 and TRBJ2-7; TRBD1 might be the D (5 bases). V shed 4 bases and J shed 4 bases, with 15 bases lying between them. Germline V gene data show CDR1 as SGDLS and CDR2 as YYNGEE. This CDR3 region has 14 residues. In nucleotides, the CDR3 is TGTGCCAGCAGCTCCAGGGATAGGGGTTACGAGCAGTACTTC. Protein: CASSSRDRGYEQYF.

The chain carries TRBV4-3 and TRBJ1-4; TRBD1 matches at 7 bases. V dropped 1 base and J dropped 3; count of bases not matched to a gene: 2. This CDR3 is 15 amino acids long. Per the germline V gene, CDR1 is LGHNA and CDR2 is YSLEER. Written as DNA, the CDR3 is TGCGCCAGCAGCCAAGGACAGGGTGCTAATGAAAAACTGTTTTTT. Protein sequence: CASSQGQGANEKLFF.

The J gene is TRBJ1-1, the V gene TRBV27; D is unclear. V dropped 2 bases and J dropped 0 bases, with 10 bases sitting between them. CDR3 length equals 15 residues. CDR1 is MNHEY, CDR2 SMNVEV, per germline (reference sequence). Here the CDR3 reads CASSLTAWLNTEAFF. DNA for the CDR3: TGTGCCAGCAGTTTAACCGCCTGGTTGAACACTGAAGCTTTCTTT.